The 10 T cell receptor beta chains below were found in one sample sequenced in a study of tumor-infiltrating lymphocytes in primary liver carcinoma. Total RNA amounting to around 530 ng was the source from which TCR beta cDNA was made with a constant-region primer. Library construction for TCR beta comprised three nested multiplex PCR rounds performed with slightly modified ARM-PCR. Amplification in the first two PCR rounds was performed using TRBV1-TRBV30 forward primers and a C-beta reverse primer for 10 cycles each. TCRdb processed the multiplex PCR reads anew with MiXCR; each CDR3 protein has one entry. The sample holds nearly 50,000 distinct CDR3 sequences; over 65% are singletons and the top ten take over 25%. Extraction of RNA together with DNA used 20-30 mg of unsorted bulk tissue. The source material was liver tumor tissue from sampling region 3. Described subset: tumor region T3, left-lateral pole. The receptors derive from a man between 35 and 55 years old with primary liver carcinoma and hepatitis B virus infection.

The CDR3 nucleotides read TGTGCCAGCAGTGATTCGGGAGGTGCTAGCGGGAGGGCCACGGATGAGCAGTTCTTC. Translated: CASSDSGGASGRATDEQFF. The chain joins TRBV2 to TRBJ2-1, with 12 bases fitting TRBD2. Germline CDR1 and CDR2: SNHLY and FYNNEI. With 3 bases clipped from V and 8 bases from J, the junction kept 17 bases outside the gene matches. This CDR3 spans 19 amino acids.

Turning to this clonotype: One end of the junction does not line up with germline, which may come from a read error. In nucleotides, the CDR3 is TGTGCCAGCACCCCGCACAGGTTGGGGAAGGGGCTGAACACTAAAGCTTTCTTT. As protein: CASTPHRLGKGLNTKAFF. The chain has TRBV6-5 and TRBJ1-1; D may be TRBD1 (5 bases). This CDR3 has 18 amino acids. CDR1 is MNHEY and CDR2 is SVGAGI in the germline V gene.

Details on this clonotype: The junction departs from the called germline gene at one end, perhaps through a read error. CDR3 loop: CASSLEGNYVYAF. The CDR3, as DNA: TGTGCCAGCAGCTTAGAGGGGAACTACGTCTACGCCTTC. This sequence joins TRBV11-2 and TRBJ1-2; D is undetermined. Germline-derived CDR1 and CDR2 are SGHAT and FQNNGV. The CDR3 extends over 13 amino acids.

The chain recombines TRBV11-2 with TRBJ2-2, with 9 bases that match TRBD2. This CDR3 spans 16 amino acids. The germline CDR1 and CDR2 sequences are SGHAT and FQNNGV. Losses at the gene ends were 4 bases for V and 13 bases for J; bases not matched to a gene: 16. The CDR3 DNA reads as TGTGCCAGCAGCTCAGTGGCGCTAGCGGGAACCGGGATGCTGTTTTTT. Translating it yields CASSSVALAGTGMLFF.

The count of this clonotype is one. Just one base apart from a much larger clone, this may be a read error. The rearrangement uses TRBV6-5 and TRBJ2-2; perhaps D is TRBD1 or TRBD2 (5 bases each). This CDR3 region has 16 residues. Germline CDR1 and CDR2: MNHEY and SVGAGI. Here the CDR3 DNA reads TGTGCCAGCAGTTACTCGGACTGCACGGGGACCGAGGAGCTGTTTTTT. It yields the protein CASSYSDCTGTEELFF.

On this clonotype itself: A much larger clonotype is one base distant, so this may be a read error. The chain joins TRBV7-8 to TRBJ1-1; TRBD1 matches at 8 bases. The V segment lost 5 bases and the J segment 5 bases; nucleotides outside the gene matches: 10. CDR1 and CDR2 from the germline V gene are SGHVS and FQNEAQ. This CDR3 contains 15 residues. The CDR3 sequence: CASSTGRGLGTEAFF. The CDR3 DNA reads as TGTGCCAGCAGCACCGGCAGGGGGCTTGGAACTGAAGCTTTCTTT.

For this clonotype: Sequence at one end of the junction differs from germline and may be a read error. The V gene is TRBV11-2, the J gene TRBJ1-5; the D is unclear. The CDR3 runs 16 residues. Per germline, CDR1 SGHAT and CDR2 FQNNGV. The CDR3 bases are TGTGCCAACAGCTTAGGTCCTCCCGAGACAAATCAGCCCCAGCATTTT. Residues: CANSLGPPETNQPQHF.

About this clonotype: This clone may be a read error of a much larger clone one base away. Written as DNA, the CDR3 is TGTGCCTGTAAAGGACATTTCTACGAGCAGTACTTC. Translated: CACKGHFYEQYF. The chain links TRBV30 to TRBJ2-7, with D maybe TRBD1 (5 bases). CDR1 is GTSNPN, CDR2 SVGIG, per germline (reference sequence). The germline V and J ends were trimmed by 6 bases and 3 bases, with 12 bases remaining between them. The CDR3 extends over 12 amino acids.

J is TRBJ2-7 and V is TRBV6-2 or TRBV6-3, with 10 bases lining up with TRBD1. The V segment lost 5 bases and the J segment 2 bases; nucleotides outside the gene matches: 12. The CDR3 runs 17 residues. Germline V gene sequence: CDR1 MNHEY, CDR2 SVGEGT. The CDR3 DNA sequence: TGTGCCAGCAGTCCCTTCTCACAAGGACAGGGGGCCTACGAGCAGTACTTC. Translating it yields CASSPFSQGQGAYEQYF.

On this clonotype itself: A read error may account for a junction end that differs from germline. The chain employs TRBV4-1 and TRBJ2-1; 9 nucleotides match TRBD2. There are 12 residues in the CDR3. Germline lookup yields CDR1 MGHRA and CDR2 YSYEKL. The CDR3 sequence is CTSNQAGGEQFF. CDR3 bases: TGCACCAGCAACCAAGCGGGAGGTGAGCAGTTCTTC.